Listed here is a single T cell receptor beta chain. Original data processing: Amplifying reference gene primers gave estimates of nucleated cell counts. Method: immunoSEQ multiplex PCR; TCRdb's copy keeps in-frame clones and lacks some. That table gives V, J and clone size, and the DNA gave D and trimming. Seen here are about 20,000 clones, approximately 79% observed once, and the top ten hold roughly three fifths. The data were obtained in a study of blood T cell repertoires in COVID-19. In the study overall: From the United States, Italy and Spain came samples of acute and convalescent COVID-19. In each case, the material was cDNA or gDNA derived from T cells, B-cell-depleted T cells, or PBMCs.

Germline V lookup: CDR1 LNHDA, CDR2 SQIVND (reference sequence). V lost 7 bases, J lost 7 bases, and 10 bases stayed unmatched. The CDR3 consists of 16 residues. The chain combines TRBV19 with TRBJ2-2; 12 bases are shared with TRBD1. Material: peripheral blood. The origin of this receptor is a man older than 75 with acute or convalescent COVID-19. The CDR3 reads CASTHRGTGGFGELFF. CDR3 in DNA: TGTGCCAGTACCCACCGCGGGACAGGGGGCTTCGGGGAGCTGTTTTTT.